Listed here is a single T cell receptor beta chain. This clonotype has a count of ten or more. The specificity of this receptor is unknown. There are no base qualities to consult, and no much larger clone falls within one base. The data belong to a study of regulatory T cells in long-lasting Graves disease (dated by TCRdb to the early 2020s). Regarding the research as a whole: Persistent Graves' disease was defined as persistently positive TSH receptor autoantibodies together with antithyroid drug treatment for over 5 years. Persistent Graves' disease patients were compared with newly diagnosed Graves' disease patients by peripheral blood TCR sequencing and RNA sequencing. The study was registered as a clinical trial and conducted in China. A total of around 35 samples underwent TCR sequencing, from around 13 patients with persistent Graves' disease and some 20 patients with newly diagnosed Graves' disease. On average, persistent Graves' disease patients in the clinical cohort had been on antithyroid drugs for around 9.5 years.

Receptors were amplified or captured by multiplex PCR. The reads were generated on an Illumina HiSeq 4000. To build TCR beta libraries, CDR3 regions were amplified by Arm-PCR using iRepertoire HTBI primers. Before sequencing, the PCR products underwent gel purification. The published analysis was carried out like this. Gene usage analysis of CDR3 amino acid clonotypes used the roughly 60 TRBV and approximately 13 TRBJ segments found across samples. Filtered high-quality paired reads were merged into contigs using COPE and FqMerger. BLAST was used to align contigs to IMGT TRBV, TRBD and TRBJ reference genes, with CDR3 defined following IMGT. Any clonotype with a frequency above 0.1% was counted as a highly expanded clone. Shannon entropy served as the measure of repertoire diversity, while the Gini coefficient captured V-J evenness. Public clonotypes were defined as clonotypes shared by more than one individual. The public reads were reprocessed in TCRdb via fastp at Q25 and MiXCR, keeping in-frame beta chains. A single entry per CDR3 protein holds the most common genes and DNA from its merged rows. In this record, the V and J calls reflect TCRdb's handling and not the investigators' own analysis. This sample lists a few hundred thousand distinct CDR3 sequences; about a quarter were detected once. The ten largest clones take up about a quarter of the sample.

There are 15 amino acids in the CDR3, from cysteine to phenylalanine inclusive. CDR3 DNA is the only sequence kept; it has 45 bases, read in frame from the first base. CDR1 and CDR2 are read off the germline V gene (reference sequence) as LNHDA and SQIVND. V gives up 7 bases and J gives up 5 bases, and the segment between their germline ends measures 20 bases. Per the publication, the time point label means: persistent/refractory GD, antithyroid drugs over 5 years with positive TRAb. RNA was extracted from PBMCs in TRIzol for both TCR sequencing and RNA sequencing. The diagnosis of Graves' disease followed American Thyroid Association guidelines. Patients for the study were recruited at an endocrinology department in Xi'an, China. Each patient gave roughly 10 milliliters of peripheral blood, collected in an EDTA anticoagulant tube. Ficoll Paque Plus density gradient separation was used to isolate PBMCs, and no further T cell sorting was done. An Agilent 2100 Bioanalyzer and agarose gel were used to check RNA quality, and a NanoDrop 2000 was used to measure RNA concentration.

Findings and caveats that apply to the study as a whole: Peripheral blood alone was examined, since thyroid tissue, which constituted the primary lesion, could not be accessed. Persistent patients shared more public clonotypes among themselves (under 3,000) than newly diagnosed patients did (more than 850). Sequencing and analysis were limited to the TCR beta chain. As a limitation, the authors acknowledged that the small sample size may reduce accuracy. Lower TCR Shannon entropy and fewer highly expanded clones were observed in persistent Graves' disease patients than in newly diagnosed patients, which suggested clonal expansion. Preferential use of TRBV28, TRBJ1-2 and TRBJ2-5 was observed in persistent disease, whereas TRBV20-1 and TRBJ2-1 were favored in newly diagnosed disease.

The TCR was taken from a female donor with Graves disease. This receptor chain uses TRBV19 and TRBJ1-2, with an unclear D gene assignment. Sequences were derived from peripheral blood mononuclear cells (PBMCs), sampled when the disease was refractory, from a patient treated with antithyroid drugs. The base sequence is TGTGCCAGTACCCCCAGTGGGTGGGTCCTGTATGGCTACACCTTC. Translated, this gives CASTPSGWVLYGYTF.